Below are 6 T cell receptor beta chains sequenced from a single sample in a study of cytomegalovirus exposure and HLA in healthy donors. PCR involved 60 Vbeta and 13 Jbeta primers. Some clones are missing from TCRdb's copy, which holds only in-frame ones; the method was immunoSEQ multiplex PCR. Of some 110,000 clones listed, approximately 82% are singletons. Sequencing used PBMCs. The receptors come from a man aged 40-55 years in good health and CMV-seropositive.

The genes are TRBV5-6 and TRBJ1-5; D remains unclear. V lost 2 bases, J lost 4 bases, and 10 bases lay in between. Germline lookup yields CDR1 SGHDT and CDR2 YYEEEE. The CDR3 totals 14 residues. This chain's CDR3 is CASSLRERNQPQHF. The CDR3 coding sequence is TGTGCCAGCAGCTTACGAGAGAGAAATCAGCCCCAGCATTTT.

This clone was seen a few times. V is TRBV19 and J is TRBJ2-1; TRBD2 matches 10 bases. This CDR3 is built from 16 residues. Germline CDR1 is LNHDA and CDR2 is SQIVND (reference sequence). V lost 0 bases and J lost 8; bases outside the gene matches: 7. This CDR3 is CASSIDRIAGGDEQFF. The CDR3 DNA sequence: TGTGCCAGTAGTATAGATCGGATAGCGGGAGGCGATGAGCAGTTCTTC. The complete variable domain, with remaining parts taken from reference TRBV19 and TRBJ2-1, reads DGGITQSPKYLFRKEGQNVTLSCEQNLNHDAMYWYRQDPGQGLRLIYYSQIVNDFQKGDIAEGYSVSREKKESFPLTVTSAQKNPTAFYLCASSIDRIAGGDEQFFGPGTRLTVL.

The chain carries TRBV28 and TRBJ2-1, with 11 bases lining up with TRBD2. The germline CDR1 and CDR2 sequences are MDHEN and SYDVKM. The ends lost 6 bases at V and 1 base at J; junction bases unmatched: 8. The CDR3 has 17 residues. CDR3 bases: TGTGCCAGCAGCCAAGGGACTAGCGGTCTTTCCTACAATGAGCAGTTCTTC. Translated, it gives CASSQGTSGLSYNEQFF.

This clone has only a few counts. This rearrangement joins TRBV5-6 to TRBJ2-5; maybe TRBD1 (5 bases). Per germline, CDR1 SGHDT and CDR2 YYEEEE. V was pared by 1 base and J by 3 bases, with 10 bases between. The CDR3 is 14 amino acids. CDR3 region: CASSLFRREETQYF. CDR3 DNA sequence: TGTGCCAGCAGCTTGTTTCGCAGGGAAGAGACCCAGTACTTC. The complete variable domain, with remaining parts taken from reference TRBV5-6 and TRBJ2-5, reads DAGVTQSPTHLIKTRGQQVTLRCSPKSGHDTVSWYQQALGQGPQFIFQYYEEEERQRGNFPDRFSGHQFPNYSSELNVNALLLGDSALYLCASSLFRREETQYFGPGTRLLVL.

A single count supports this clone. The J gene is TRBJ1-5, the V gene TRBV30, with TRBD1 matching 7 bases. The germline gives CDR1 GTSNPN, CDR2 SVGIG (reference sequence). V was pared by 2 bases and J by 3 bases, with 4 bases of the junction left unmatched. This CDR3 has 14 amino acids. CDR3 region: CAWSLGQLNQPQHF. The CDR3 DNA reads TGTGCCTGGAGTCTGGGACAGCTCAATCAGCCCCAGCATTTT. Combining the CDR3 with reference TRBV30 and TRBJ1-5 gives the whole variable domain SQTIHQWPATLVQPVGSPLSLECTVEGTSNPNLYWYRQAAGRGLQLLFYSVGIGQISSEVPQNLSASRPQDRQFILSSKKLLLSDSGFYLCAWSLGQLNQPQHFGDGTRLSIL.

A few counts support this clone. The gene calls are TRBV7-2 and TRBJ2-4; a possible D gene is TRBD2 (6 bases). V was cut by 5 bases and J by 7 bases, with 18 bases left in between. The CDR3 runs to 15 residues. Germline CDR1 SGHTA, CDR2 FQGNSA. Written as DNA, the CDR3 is TGTGCCAGCAGCCCCCGGGACTTCCTTGGGAACATTCAGTACTTC. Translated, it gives CASSPRDFLGNIQYF.